This T cell receptor (beta chain) stems from a study of glioma-infiltrating T cells (dated by TCRdb to 2016 to 2018). As for the study more broadly: Glioma tissue, non-neoplastic brain tissue and matched peripheral blood mononuclear cells were used as sources from which TCR alpha- and beta-chain repertoires were sequenced. The paired cohort was made up of three low-grade glioma patients, several primary glioblastoma patients and three non-glioma patients who contributed non-neoplastic brain tissue. To gauge divergence between tissue and blood T-cell populations, every tissue-infiltrating repertoire was compared against the peripheral blood repertoire from the same patient. Results the study describes overall, beyond this receptor: Group comparisons rested on small numbers: three non-neoplastic, three low-grade glioma and several glioblastoma patients. Very few CDR3 sequences were shared between tissue and blood, attributed to high CDR3 diversity and limited sampling. VJ-independent divergence between tissue and blood was found to be below expectation in non-neoplastic patients but above expectation in all gliomas, particularly low-grade gliomas.

A word on this clonotype: Its antigen remains undetermined. No base quality values were provided; no much bigger clone lies one nucleotide off.

The CDR3 runs 13 residues from the cysteine to the phenylalanine. The only DNA kept is the CDR3, 39 bases in frame from the first base. The junction shows trimming of 2 bases on V and 2 bases on J, plus 4 bases between the germline ends. TCR alpha and beta CDR3 regions were amplified with the iRepertoire nested amplicon-rescue multiplex PCR (arm-PCR) platform from RNA. The input for one-step reverse transcription and amplification was about 100-450 ng of tissue mRNA or PBMC total RNA. After bead purification, a secondary multiplex PCR added Illumina adapters, and libraries were gel-purified between 200 and 400 bp. The libraries contained internal 6-nucleotide barcodes that were used for demultiplexing. The libraries were sequenced on an Illumina MiSeq using 2x220 or 2x250 nucleotide paired-end reads. The study's processing was this. FLASH 1.2.11 was used to merge paired reads, and BWA-MEM then aligned the reads to the GRCh37 human genome before TRA and TRB reads were extracted. For V and J assignment, an IMGT-derived reference of cassette sequences and CDR3 motifs that included pseudogenes was used. Reads were translated in three frames, and productive CDR3s were defined by a C…FGXG motif without stop codons. Clonotypes were defined as unique combinations of V-J cassette pair and CDR3 amino acid sequence. Reads were filtered by Hamming distance, thresholded by each sample's sequence error rate in mapped regions. In TCRdb, the public reads were trimmed at Q25 with fastp and aligned with MiXCR, with productive beta chains retained. Rows are unified per CDR3 protein, each entry keeping the most common DNA and genes. The V and J calls come from TCRdb's annotation, not from the publication. The sample table holds 100,000 to 150,000 distinct CDR3 sequences, of which more than 20% were seen once. Of the sample, 15% falls within the top ten clones.

Sequenced input: glioma tissue, nonneoplastic brain tissue, or PBMCs (not recorded which). Rearrangement joined TRBV12-3 or TRBV12-4 to TRBJ1-5; the D gene is unclear. The receptor was isolated from a human donor with low-grade glioma or glioblastoma, undergoing nonglioma brain surgery, or in good health (not recorded which). The encoded CDR3 is CASSLPGNQPQHF. In nucleotide form, the sequence is TGTGCCAGCAGTTTACCCGGCAATCAGCCCCAGCATTTT.